This T cell receptor (beta chain) was sequenced for a study of cytomegalovirus exposure and HLA in healthy donors. Study background: For the roughly 400 genotyped donors, 81% fell within the Caucasian-associated ancestry cluster.

The CDR3 is 13 residues long. Trimming took 8 bases from V and 6 from J, leaving 14 bases between them. From germline, CDR1 is MNHEY and CDR2 SVGAGI. PCR was performed using 60 Vbeta and 13 Jbeta primers. Method: immunoSEQ multiplex PCR; TCRdb's copy keeps in-frame clones and lacks some. Counted here are fewer than 200,000 clones, roughly four fifths occurring once; the ten biggest clones make up approximately 11%. The gene calls are TRBV6-5 and TRBJ1-3, with D uncertain. The receptor comes from a middle-aged man in good health and CMV-seropositive. The sequenced sample was PBMCs. CDR3 residues: CASLTPWANTIYF. CDR3 sequence (DNA): TGTGCCAGCTTAACTCCTTGGGCAAACACCATATATTTT.